The 5 T cell receptor beta chains below come from one sample, sequenced in a study of T cells in Graves' hyperthyroidism and ophthalmopathy (dated by TCRdb to about 2019). Receptors were amplified or captured by multiplex PCR. Sequencing used an Illumina HiSeq 2000. TCR beta CDR3 regions were amplified from RNA transcripts. For the first round of RT-PCR on the TCR CDR3, the HTBI primer set was used together with the Qiagen OneStep RT-PCR kit. TCRdb trimmed the raw reads at Q25, called clones with MiXCR and kept productive beta chains. Entries that share a CDR3 protein sequence are merged under the most common genes and DNA. In this sample the table shows about 700,000 distinct CDR3 sequences, approximately 15% of which occur a single time. Around 9.6% of the sample is in the top ten clones. Sequenced material: blood. These receptors originate from a woman younger than 35 with Graves' hyperthyroidism.

This clonotype was counted at least ten times. The V gene is TRBV6-1, the J gene TRBJ2-3; 7 bases match TRBD2. V was pared by 6 bases and J by 0 bases, with 12 bases of the junction left unmatched. This CDR3 comprises 17 residues. From germline, CDR1 is MNHNS and CDR2 SASEGT. The CDR3 is CASSPNPLAASTDTQYF. For the CDR3, the DNA is TGTGCCAGCAGCCCTAACCCCCTAGCGGCTAGCACAGATACGCAGTATTTT.

The chain uses TRBV20-1 and TRBJ2-3, with TRBD1 matching 7 bases. Looked up from germline, CDR1 is DFQATT and CDR2 is SNEGSKA (reference sequence). The CDR3 is 15 amino acids. Losses at the gene ends were 0 bases for V and 1 base for J; bases not matched to a gene: 4. This CDR3 reads CSARDYRGRTDTQYF. The CDR3 DNA follows: TGCAGTGCTAGAGATTACAGGGGACGCACAGATACGCAGTATTTT.

This clonotype was detected ten times or more. V usage is TRBV30 and J usage is TRBJ1-1; D is unclear. The CDR3 sequence is 12 residues long. Germline V gene lookup returns CDR1 GTSNPN and CDR2 SVGIG (reference sequence). Trimming took 0 bases from V and 0 from J, leaving 2 bases between them. The CDR3 region has the DNA TGTGCCTGGAGTGTAATGAACACTGAAGCTTTCTTT. This sequence encodes CAWSVMNTEAFF.

This clonotype appeared many times. The DNA of the CDR3 is TGCGCCAGCAGCCCGGAGGGGCGGAGCTCCTACGAGCAGTACTTC. Protein product: CASSPEGRSSYEQYF. The chain is built from TRBV5-1 and TRBJ2-7; a possible D gene is TRBD2 (6 bases). Between the trimmed V and J ends, which lost 4 bases and 0 bases, there was a span of 14 bases. The CDR3 sequence is 15 residues long. Germline V CDR1 and CDR2: SGHRS, YFSETQ.

A remark on this clonotype: This sequence may be a read error, since a much larger clone differs from it by one base. The chain has TRBV20-1 and TRBJ2-7; 7 positions agree with TRBD1. Germline CDR1 reads DFQATT; CDR2 reads SNEGSKA (reference sequence). The CDR3 runs 13 residues. The CDR3 sequence: CSARRDSYYEQHF. The CDR3 region has the DNA TGCAGTGCTAGACGGGACAGCTACTACGAGCAGCACTTC.